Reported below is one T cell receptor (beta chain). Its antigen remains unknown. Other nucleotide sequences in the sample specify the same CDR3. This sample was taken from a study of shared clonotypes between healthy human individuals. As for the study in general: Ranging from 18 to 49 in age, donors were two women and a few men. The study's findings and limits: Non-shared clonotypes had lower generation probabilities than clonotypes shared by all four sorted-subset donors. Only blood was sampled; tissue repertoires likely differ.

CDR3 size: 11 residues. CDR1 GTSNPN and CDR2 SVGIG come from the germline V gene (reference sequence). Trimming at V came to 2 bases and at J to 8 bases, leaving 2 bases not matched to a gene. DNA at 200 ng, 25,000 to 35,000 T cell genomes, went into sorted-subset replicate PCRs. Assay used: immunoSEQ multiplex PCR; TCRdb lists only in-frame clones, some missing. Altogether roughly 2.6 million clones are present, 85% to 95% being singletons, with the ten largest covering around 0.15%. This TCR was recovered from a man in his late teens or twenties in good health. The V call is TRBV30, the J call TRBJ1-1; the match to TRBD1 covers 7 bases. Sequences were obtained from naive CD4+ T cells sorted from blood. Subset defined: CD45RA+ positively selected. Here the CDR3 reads CAWSRDREAFF. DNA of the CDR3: TGTGCCTGGAGTCGGGACAGAGAAGCTTTCTTT.